The clone carrying this TCR beta chain was detected many times. Antigen specificity is unknown. No ophthalmopathy progression within 18 months constituted stable Graves' hyperthyroidism. This entry comes from a study of T cells in Graves' hyperthyroidism and ophthalmopathy. TCR beta CDR3 sequences were amplified from RNA transcripts. First-round RT-PCR targeting the TCR CDR3 was performed with the HTBI primer set. TCRdb reprocessed the multiplex PCR reads via MiXCR and lists one record per CDR3 protein. The table lists approximately 320,000 distinct CDR3 sequences, roughly 17% of them singletons. This CDR3 spans 14 amino acids. Trimming removed 4 bases at V and 6 bases at J, with 17 bases between. Germline CDR1 reads SGHRS; CDR2 reads YFSETQ. Study-wide points: A model of 13 V-J features distinguished ophthalmopathy from stable hyperthyroidism. Among clonotypes expanded in thyroid above 0.001, most were also found in blood.

This receptor was obtained from a man under 40 with Graves' hyperthyroidism. The J gene is TRBJ2-7, the V gene TRBV5-1, with D possibly matching TRBD1 (6 bases). Material for sequencing was blood. The CDR3 spells CASSRGQTYGEQYF. The CDR3 nucleotides read TGCGCCAGCAGCAGAGGACAGACCTACGGCGAGCAGTACTTC.